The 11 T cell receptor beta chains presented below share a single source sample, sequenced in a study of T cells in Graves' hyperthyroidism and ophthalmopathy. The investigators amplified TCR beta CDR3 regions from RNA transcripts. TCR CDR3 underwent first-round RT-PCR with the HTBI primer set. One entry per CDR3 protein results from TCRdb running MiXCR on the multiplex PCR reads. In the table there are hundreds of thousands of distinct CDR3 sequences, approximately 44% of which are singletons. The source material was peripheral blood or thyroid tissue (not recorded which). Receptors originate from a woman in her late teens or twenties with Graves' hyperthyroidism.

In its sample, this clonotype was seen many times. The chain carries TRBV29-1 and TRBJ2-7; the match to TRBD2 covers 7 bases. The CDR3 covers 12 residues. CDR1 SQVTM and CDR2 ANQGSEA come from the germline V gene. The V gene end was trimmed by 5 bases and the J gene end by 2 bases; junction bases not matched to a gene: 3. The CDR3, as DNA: TGCAGCGTTCAGGGAGGGCCCTACGAGCAGTACTTC. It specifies CSVQGGPYEQYF.

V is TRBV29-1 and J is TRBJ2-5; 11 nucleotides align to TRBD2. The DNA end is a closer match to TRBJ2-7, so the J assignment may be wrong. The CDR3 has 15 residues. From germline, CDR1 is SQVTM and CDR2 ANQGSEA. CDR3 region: CSVDVAGGGSYEQYF. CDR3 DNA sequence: TGCAGCGTTGATGTAGCGGGAGGGGGGTCCTACGAGCAGTACTTC.

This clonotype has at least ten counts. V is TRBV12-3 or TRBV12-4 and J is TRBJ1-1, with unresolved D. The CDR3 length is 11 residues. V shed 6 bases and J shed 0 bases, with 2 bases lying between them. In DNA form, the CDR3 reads TGTGCCAGCAGGATGAACACTGAAGCTTTCTTT. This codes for CASRMNTEAFF.

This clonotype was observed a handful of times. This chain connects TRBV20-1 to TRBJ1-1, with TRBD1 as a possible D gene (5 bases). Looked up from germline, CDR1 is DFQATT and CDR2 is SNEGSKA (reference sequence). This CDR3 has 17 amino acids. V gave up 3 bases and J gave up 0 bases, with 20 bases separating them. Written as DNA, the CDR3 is TGCAGTGCTAGTGAGGGGCGCACTGTTCCAATGAACACTGAAGCTTTCTTT. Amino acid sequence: CSASEGRTVPMNTEAFF.

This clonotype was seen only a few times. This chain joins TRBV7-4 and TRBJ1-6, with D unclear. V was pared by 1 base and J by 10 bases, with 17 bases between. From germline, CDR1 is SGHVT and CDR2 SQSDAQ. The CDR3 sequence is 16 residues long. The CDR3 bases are TGTGCCAGCAGCTTAGAGGTCCGCGCCCGGGCGTCACCCCTCCACTTT. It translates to CASSLEVRARASPLHF. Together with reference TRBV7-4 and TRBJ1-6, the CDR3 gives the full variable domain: GAGVSQSPRYKVAKRGRDVALRCDSISGHVTLYWYRQTLGQGSEVLTYSQSDAQRDKSGRPSGRFSAERPERSVSTLKIQRTEQGDSAVYLCASSLEVRARASPLHFGNGTRLTVT.

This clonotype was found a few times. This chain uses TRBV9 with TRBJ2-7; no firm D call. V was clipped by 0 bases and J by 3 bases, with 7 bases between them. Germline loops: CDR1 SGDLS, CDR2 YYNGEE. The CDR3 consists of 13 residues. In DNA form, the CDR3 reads TGTGCCAGCAGCGTAGCAGAAAGCTACGAGCAGTACTTC. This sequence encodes CASSVAESYEQYF.

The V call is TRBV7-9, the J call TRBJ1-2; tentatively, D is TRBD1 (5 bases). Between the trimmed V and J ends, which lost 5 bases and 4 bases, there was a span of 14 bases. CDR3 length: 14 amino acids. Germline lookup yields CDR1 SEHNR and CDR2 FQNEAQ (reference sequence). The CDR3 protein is CASSPVPGTYGYTF. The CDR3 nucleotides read TGTGCCAGCAGCCCTGTACCGGGGACCTATGGCTACACCTTC.

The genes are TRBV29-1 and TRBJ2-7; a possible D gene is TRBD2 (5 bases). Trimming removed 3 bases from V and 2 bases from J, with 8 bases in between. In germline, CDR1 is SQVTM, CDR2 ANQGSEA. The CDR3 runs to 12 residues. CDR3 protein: CSVELGTYEQYF. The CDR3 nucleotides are TGCAGCGTTGAGCTCGGGACCTACGAGCAGTACTTC.

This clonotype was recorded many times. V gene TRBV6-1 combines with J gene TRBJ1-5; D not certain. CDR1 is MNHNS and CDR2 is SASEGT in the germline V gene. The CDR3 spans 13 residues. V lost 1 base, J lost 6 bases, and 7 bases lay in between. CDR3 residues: CASSEGGVQPQHF. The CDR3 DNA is TGTGCCAGCAGTGAAGGGGGAGTTCAGCCCCAGCATTTT.

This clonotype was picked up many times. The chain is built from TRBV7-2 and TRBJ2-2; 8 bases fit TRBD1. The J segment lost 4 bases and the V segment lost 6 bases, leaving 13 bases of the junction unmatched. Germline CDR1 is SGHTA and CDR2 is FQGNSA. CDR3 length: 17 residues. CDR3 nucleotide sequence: TGTGCCAGCAGTTCCAACCAGGGGGCTAGGCGCACCGGGGAGCTGTTTTTT. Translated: CASSSNQGARRTGELFF.

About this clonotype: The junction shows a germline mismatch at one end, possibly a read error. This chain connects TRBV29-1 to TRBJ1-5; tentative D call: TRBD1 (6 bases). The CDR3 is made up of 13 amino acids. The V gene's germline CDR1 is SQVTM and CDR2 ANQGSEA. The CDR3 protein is CSVETGYNQPQHF. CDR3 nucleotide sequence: TGCAGCGTTGAGACAGGTTACAATCAGCCTCAGCATTTT.